This entry describes one T cell receptor beta chain. The data are from a study of blood T cell repertoires in COVID-19. Generated by immunoSEQ multiplex PCR, the TCRdb table keeps only in-frame clones and is missing some. The table records 150,000 to 250,000 clones, roughly 82% of them present only once. Looked up from germline, CDR1 is ENHRY and CDR2 is SYGVKD. Trimming took off 6 bases at V and 5 bases at J, with 11 bases between the two ends. The CDR3 length is 13 residues. The chain is built from TRBV10-3 and TRBJ2-1; TRBD1 might be the D (6 bases). The sequenced sample was PBMCs or T cells enriched from blood (not recorded which). The receptor's source is a man aged 40-49 years who had recovered from COVID-19. CDR3 DNA sequence: TGTGCCATCAGCCAGACAGGAAACAATGAGCAGTTCTTC. Amino acids: CAISQTGNNEQFF.